Each of the 2 T cell receptor beta chains below was sequenced from the same sample in a study of control samples from healthy donors and cancer patients. TCRdb's copy holds only in-frame clones and misses some; the assay was immunoSEQ multiplex PCR. This listing includes 150,000 to 200,000 clones. Sequenced sample: blood. These receptors all come from a woman in her 30s in good health.

V gene TRBV4-1 combines with J gene TRBJ2-7; tentatively, D is TRBD1 or TRBD2 (5 bases each). The CDR3 contains 14 residues. CDR1 is MGHRA and CDR2 is YSYEKL in the germline V gene. The germline V and J ends were trimmed by 4 bases and 6 bases, with 16 bases remaining between them. The DNA for the CDR3 is TGCGCCAGCAGCCTCTTGACCGGGACCCCCGAGCAGTACTTC. Its translation: CASSLLTGTPEQYF.

The chain links TRBV27 to TRBJ2-1, with D possibly being TRBD1 (5 bases). The CDR3 is made up of 13 amino acids. V dropped 4 bases and J dropped 8 bases, with 12 bases sitting between them. CDR1 is MNHEY, CDR2 SMNVEV, per germline (reference sequence). In DNA, the CDR3 is TGTGCCAGCAGTTCCAGGGTCCGGGATGAGCAGTTCTTC. Encoded protein: CASSSRVRDEQFF.